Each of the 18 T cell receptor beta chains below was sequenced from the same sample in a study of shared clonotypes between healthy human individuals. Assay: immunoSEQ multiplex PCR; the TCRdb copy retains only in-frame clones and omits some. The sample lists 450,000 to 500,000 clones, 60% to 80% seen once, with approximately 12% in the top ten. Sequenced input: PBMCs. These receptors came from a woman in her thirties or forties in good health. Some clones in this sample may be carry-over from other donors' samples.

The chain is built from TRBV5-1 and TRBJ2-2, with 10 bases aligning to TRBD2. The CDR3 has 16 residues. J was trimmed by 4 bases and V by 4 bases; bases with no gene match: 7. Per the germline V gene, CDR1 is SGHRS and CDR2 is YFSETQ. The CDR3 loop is CASSRSGRSGTGELFF. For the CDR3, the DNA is TGCGCCAGCAGCCGTAGCGGGAGGTCGGGCACCGGGGAGCTGTTTTTT.

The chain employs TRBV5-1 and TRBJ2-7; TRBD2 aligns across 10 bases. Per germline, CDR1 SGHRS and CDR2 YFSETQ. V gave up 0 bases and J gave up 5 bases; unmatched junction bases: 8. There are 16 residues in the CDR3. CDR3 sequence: CASSLEVAGGVDEQYF. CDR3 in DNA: TGCGCCAGCAGCTTGGAGGTAGCGGGAGGCGTGGACGAGCAGTACTTC.

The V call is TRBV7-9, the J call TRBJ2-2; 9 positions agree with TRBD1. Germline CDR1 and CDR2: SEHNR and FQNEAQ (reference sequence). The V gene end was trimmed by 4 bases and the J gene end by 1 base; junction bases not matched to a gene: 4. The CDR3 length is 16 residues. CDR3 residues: CASSSRQGGNTGELFF. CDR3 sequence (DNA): TGTGCCAGCAGCTCGAGACAGGGGGGGAACACCGGGGAGCTGTTTTTT.

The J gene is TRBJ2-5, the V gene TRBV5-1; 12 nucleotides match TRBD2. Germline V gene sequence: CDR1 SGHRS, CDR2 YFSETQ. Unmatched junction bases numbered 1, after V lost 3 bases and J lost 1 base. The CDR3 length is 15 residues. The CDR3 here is CASSSSGRAQETQYF. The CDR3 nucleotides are TGCGCCAGCAGCTCTAGCGGGAGGGCCCAAGAGACCCAGTACTTC.

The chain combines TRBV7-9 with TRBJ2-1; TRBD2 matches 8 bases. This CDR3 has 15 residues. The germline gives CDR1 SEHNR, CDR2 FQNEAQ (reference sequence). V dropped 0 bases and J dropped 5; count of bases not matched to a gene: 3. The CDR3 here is CASSLAREVDNEQFF. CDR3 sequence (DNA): TGTGCCAGCAGCTTAGCGCGGGAGGTAGACAATGAGCAGTTCTTC.

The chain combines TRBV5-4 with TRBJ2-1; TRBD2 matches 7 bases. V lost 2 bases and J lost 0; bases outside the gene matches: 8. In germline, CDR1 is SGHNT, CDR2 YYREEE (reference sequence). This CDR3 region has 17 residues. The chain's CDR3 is CASSFPSSGLSYNEQFF. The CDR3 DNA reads TGTGCCAGCAGCTTCCCCTCTAGCGGTCTCTCCTACAATGAGCAGTTCTTC.

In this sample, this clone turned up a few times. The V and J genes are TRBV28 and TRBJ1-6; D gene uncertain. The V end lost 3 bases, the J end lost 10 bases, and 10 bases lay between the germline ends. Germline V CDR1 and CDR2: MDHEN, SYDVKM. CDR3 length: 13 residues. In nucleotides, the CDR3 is TGTGCCAGCAGTTTCGGGCGGGAGTCACCCCTCCACTTT. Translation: CASSFGRESPLHF.

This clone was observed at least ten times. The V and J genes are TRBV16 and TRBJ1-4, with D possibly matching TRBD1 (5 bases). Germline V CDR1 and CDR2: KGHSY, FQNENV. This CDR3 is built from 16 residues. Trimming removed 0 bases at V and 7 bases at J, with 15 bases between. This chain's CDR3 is CASSQSTGTGGEKLFF. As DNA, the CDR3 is TGTGCCAGCAGCCAATCTACCGGGACCGGGGGTGAAAAACTGTTTTTT.

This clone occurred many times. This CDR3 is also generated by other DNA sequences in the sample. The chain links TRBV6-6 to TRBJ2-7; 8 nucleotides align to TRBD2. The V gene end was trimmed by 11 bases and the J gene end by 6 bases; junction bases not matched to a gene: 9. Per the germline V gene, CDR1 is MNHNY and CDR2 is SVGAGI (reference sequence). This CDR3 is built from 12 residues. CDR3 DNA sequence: TGTGCCGCCAGCGGGAGAGGCCTCGAGCAGTACTTC. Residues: CAASGRGLEQYF.

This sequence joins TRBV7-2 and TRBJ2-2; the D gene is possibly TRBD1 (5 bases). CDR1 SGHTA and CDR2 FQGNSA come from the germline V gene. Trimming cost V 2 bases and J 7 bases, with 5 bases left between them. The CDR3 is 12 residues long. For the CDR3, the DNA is TGTGCCAGCAGCTTACAGGGCGGGGAGCTGTTTTTT. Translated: CASSLQGGELFF.

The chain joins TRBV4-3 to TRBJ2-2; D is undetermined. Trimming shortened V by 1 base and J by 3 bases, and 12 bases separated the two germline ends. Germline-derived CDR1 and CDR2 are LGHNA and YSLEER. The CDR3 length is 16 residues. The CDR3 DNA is TGCGCCAGCAGCCAAGTTGTCGGGCTCCACACCGGGGAGCTGTTTTTT. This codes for CASSQVVGLHTGELFF.

The CDR3 DNA sequence: TGCGCCAGCAGCTCGGGACTAGCGGGACTTAACACAGATACGCAGTATTTT. Translated: CASSSGLAGLNTDTQYF. The chain recombines TRBV5-1 with TRBJ2-3; 13 positions agree with TRBD2. The CDR3 has 17 residues. Germline CDR1 and CDR2: SGHRS and YFSETQ. V lost 3 bases, J lost 2 bases, and 6 bases stayed unmatched.

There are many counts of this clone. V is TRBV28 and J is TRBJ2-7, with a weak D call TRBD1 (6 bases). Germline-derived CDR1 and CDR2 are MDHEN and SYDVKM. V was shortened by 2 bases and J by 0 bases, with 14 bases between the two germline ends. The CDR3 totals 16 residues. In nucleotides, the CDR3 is TGTGCCAGCAGTTTACGTGGGCAGGGGAGCTCCTACGAGCAGTACTTC. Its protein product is CASSLRGQGSSYEQYF.

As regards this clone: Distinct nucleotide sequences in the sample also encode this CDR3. CDR3 loop: CASSPGQGAYEQYF. CDR3 nucleotide sequence: TGTGCCAGCTCACCGGGACAGGGGGCTTACGAGCAGTACTTC. This chain connects TRBV18 to TRBJ2-7, with 12 bases aligning to TRBD1. This CDR3 comprises 14 residues. Germline-derived CDR1 and CDR2 are KGHSH and LQKENI. Trimming removed 3 bases from V and 4 bases from J; junction bases left unmatched: 1.

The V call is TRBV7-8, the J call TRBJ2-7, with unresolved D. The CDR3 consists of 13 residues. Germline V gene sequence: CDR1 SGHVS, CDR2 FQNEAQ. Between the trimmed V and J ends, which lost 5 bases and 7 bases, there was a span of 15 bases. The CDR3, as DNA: TGTGCCAGCAGCCCCACGCCTTTTCGGGAGCAGTACTTC. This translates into CASSPTPFREQYF.

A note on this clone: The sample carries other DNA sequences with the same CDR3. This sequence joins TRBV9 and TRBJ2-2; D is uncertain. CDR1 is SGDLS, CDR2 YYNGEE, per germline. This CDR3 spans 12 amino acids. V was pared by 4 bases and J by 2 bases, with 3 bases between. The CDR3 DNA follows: TGTGCCAGCAGCACTAACACCGGGGAGCTGTTTTTT. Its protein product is CASSTNTGELFF.

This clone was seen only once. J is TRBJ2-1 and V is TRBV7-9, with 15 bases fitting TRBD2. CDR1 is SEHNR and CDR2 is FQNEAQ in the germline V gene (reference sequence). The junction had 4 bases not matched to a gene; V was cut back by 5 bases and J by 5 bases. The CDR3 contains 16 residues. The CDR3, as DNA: TGTGCCAGCAGCCCCGGACTAGCGGGAGGGAACAATGAGCAGTTCTTC. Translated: CASSPGLAGGNNEQFF.

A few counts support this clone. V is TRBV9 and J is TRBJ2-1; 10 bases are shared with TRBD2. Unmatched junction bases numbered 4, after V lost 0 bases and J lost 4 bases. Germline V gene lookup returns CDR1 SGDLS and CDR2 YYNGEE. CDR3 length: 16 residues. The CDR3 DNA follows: TGTGCCAGCAGCGTAGTTGGGACTAGCGATTACAATGAGCAGTTCTTC. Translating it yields CASSVVGTSDYNEQFF.